One sample yielded the 20 T cell receptor beta chains listed below, sequenced in a study of blood T cell repertoires in COVID-19. Profiling relied on immunoSEQ multiplex PCR, and the TCRdb table lists in-frame clones only, not all of them. The sample shows approximately 310,000 clones, around 87% of them seen only once. Sample: peripheral blood. The receptors come from a man in his fifties with active or convalescent COVID-19.

V usage is TRBV28 and J usage is TRBJ2-5; no clear D gene. V was trimmed by 5 bases and J by 4 bases, leaving 8 bases between them. Germline CDR1 and CDR2: MDHEN and SYDVKM. This CDR3 has 12 amino acids. The CDR3 here is CASSTKIETQYF. In DNA, the CDR3 is TGTGCCAGCAGTACTAAAATAGAGACCCAGTACTTC.

This sequence joins TRBV6-6 and TRBJ1-1; a weak D match, TRBD1 (5 bases). Trimming took off 2 bases at V and 4 bases at J, with 8 bases between the two ends. CDR3 length: 13 residues. CDR1 MNHNY and CDR2 SVGAGI come from the germline V gene (reference sequence). CDR3 coding DNA: TGTGCCAGCAGTTACGCGGGGGGCACTGAAGCTTTCTTT. Translated, it gives CASSYAGGTEAFF.

The chain recombines TRBV6-5 with TRBJ2-5, with D hard to call. The CDR3 runs to 13 residues. Deletions cut 0 bases from V and 3 bases from J, with 5 bases between. Looked up from germline, CDR1 is MNHEY and CDR2 is SVGAGI. CDR3 bases: TGTGCCAGCAGTTACTCGTCAGAAGAGACCCAGTACTTC. Its translation is CASSYSSEETQYF.

V is TRBV6-6 and J is TRBJ1-5; the match to TRBD1 covers 8 bases. The CDR3 is 16 residues long. The germline V gene has CDR1 MNHNY and CDR2 SVGAGI (reference sequence). V lost 6 bases to trimming and J lost 1 base; unmatched junction nucleotides: 8. The CDR3 region has the DNA TGTGCCAGCAGGGCGACAGGGGCGACGAGCAATCAGCCCCAGCATTTT. It yields the protein CASRATGATSNQPQHF.

The rearrangement joins TRBV7-2 to TRBJ2-7, with D possibly matching TRBD2 (5 bases). The CDR3 covers 15 residues. The germline V and J ends were trimmed by 4 bases and 5 bases, with 18 bases remaining between them. CDR1 and CDR2 (germline): SGHTA, FQGNSA. Written as DNA, the CDR3 is TGTGCCAGCAGCTCGCCGCGGGTCGGTATCCACGAGCAGTACTTC. Protein: CASSSPRVGIHEQYF.

The genes are TRBV3-1 (or the pseudogene TRBV3-2) and TRBJ2-1; 12 bases are a match to TRBD2. V lost 0 bases, J lost 5 bases, and 5 bases stayed unmatched. The CDR3 totals 17 residues. CDR1 and CDR2 (germline): LGHDT, YNNKEL (reference sequence). Here the CDR3 reads CASSQEFGLAGNNEQFF. Written as DNA, the CDR3 is TGTGCCAGCAGCCAAGAGTTCGGACTAGCGGGAAACAATGAGCAGTTCTTC.

This chain uses TRBV29-1 with TRBJ2-4; TRBD1 aligns across 12 bases. The CDR3 is made up of 16 amino acids. CDR1 is SQVTM, CDR2 ANQGSEA, per germline. The junction had 4 bases not matched to a gene; V was cut back by 0 bases and J by 4 bases. CDR3 in DNA: TGCAGCGTTGAAGACGGGACAGGGGGCGGGAAAAACATTCAGTACTTC. This translates into CSVEDGTGGGKNIQYF.

V is TRBV30 and J is TRBJ1-4; TRBD1 agrees at 11 bases. The CDR3 length is 15 residues. The J segment lost 8 bases and the V segment lost 2 bases, leaving 7 bases of the junction unmatched. Germline CDR1 GTSNPN, CDR2 SVGIG (reference sequence). CDR3 DNA sequence: TGTGCCTGGAGTCTCGGGACAGGGGGAGTGGAAAAACTGTTTTTT. Encoded protein: CAWSLGTGGVEKLFF.

The rearrangement joins TRBV19 to TRBJ2-7, with 9 positions matching TRBD1. V shed 9 bases, J shed 4 bases, and the junction held 10 bases outside the gene matches. The CDR3 totals 14 residues. CDR1 is LNHDA and CDR2 is SQIVND in the germline V gene (reference sequence). The CDR3 bases are TGTGCCAGCAACCCTGGACAGGGGCCATACGAGCAGTACTTC. As protein: CASNPGQGPYEQYF. Based on the CDR3 plus reference TRBV19 and TRBJ2-7, the full variable domain is DGGITQSPKYLFRKEGQNVTLSCEQNLNHDAMYWYRQDPGQGLRLIYYSQIVNDFQKGDIAEGYSVSREKKESFPLTVTSAQKNPTAFYLCASNPGQGPYEQYFGPGTRLTVT.

This chain uses TRBV19 with TRBJ1-1, with TRBD1 matching 9 bases. Germline V gene data show CDR1 as LNHDA and CDR2 as SQIVND (reference sequence). The CDR3 contains 16 residues. The ends lost 5 bases at V and 3 bases at J; junction bases unmatched: 10. The CDR3 DNA sequence: TGTGCCAGTAGTCCGATGGACAGGGGCATGGACACTGAAGCTTTCTTT. This sequence encodes CASSPMDRGMDTEAFF.

The chain joins TRBV19 to TRBJ2-3; D remains unclear. The CDR3 runs 13 residues. The V end was cut by 6 bases, the J end by 2 bases, with 9 bases between. Germline loops: CDR1 LNHDA, CDR2 SQIVND (reference sequence). CDR3 residues: CASSEKSTDTQYF. CDR3 DNA: TGTGCCAGTAGCGAGAAGTCCACAGATACGCAGTATTTT.

The chain uses TRBV4-2 and TRBJ2-7, with 12 bases aligning to TRBD2. J was trimmed by 0 bases and V by 8 bases; bases with no gene match: 2. CDR1 and CDR2 (germline): LGHNA, YNFKEQ. CDR3 length: 14 amino acids. For the CDR3, the DNA is TGTGCCAGCCAGACTAGCGGGAGCTCCTACGAGCAGTACTTC. This codes for CASQTSGSSYEQYF.

The rearrangement uses TRBV28 and TRBJ2-7; D ambiguous. Trimming pared 2 bases from V and 5 bases from J, leaving 10 bases between. Per the germline V gene, CDR1 is MDHEN and CDR2 is SYDVKM. This CDR3 comprises 13 residues. CDR3 region: CASSLVLSDEQYF. DNA of the CDR3: TGTGCCAGCAGTTTAGTCCTCAGTGACGAGCAGTACTTC.

The J gene is TRBJ1-5, the V gene TRBV18, with D possibly being TRBD1 (6 bases). Deletions cut 0 bases from V and 7 bases from J, with 10 bases between. The CDR3 has 14 residues. The germline CDR1 and CDR2 sequences are KGHSH and LQKENI. As DNA, the CDR3 is TGTGCCAGCTCACCACCTACAGGGAACCAGCCCCAGCATTTT. This encodes CASSPPTGNQPQHF. The variable domain in full, with the rest retrieved from reference TRBV18 and TRBJ1-5, is NAGVMQNPRHLVRRRGQEARLRCSPMKGHSHVYWYRQLPEEGLKFMVYLQKENIIDESGMPKERFSAEFPKEGPSILRIQQVVRGDSAAYFCASSPPTGNQPQHFGDGTRLSIL.

This clone turned up a few times. Other DNA variants within this sample encode the same CDR3. The rearrangement uses TRBV3-1 (or the pseudogene TRBV3-2) and TRBJ2-7, with D maybe TRBD2 (6 bases). Germline loops: CDR1 LGHDT, CDR2 YNNKEL (reference sequence). The V end lost 3 bases, the J end lost 4 bases, and 10 bases lay between the germline ends. There are 13 residues in the CDR3. The CDR3 DNA follows: TGTGCCAGCAGCCAGGGGGGTCCGTACGAGCAGTACTTC. Encoded protein: CASSQGGPYEQYF.

V usage is TRBV19 and J usage is TRBJ1-2; 8 nucleotides match TRBD1. There are 15 residues in the CDR3. Germline V gene sequence: CDR1 LNHDA, CDR2 SQIVND (reference sequence). J was trimmed by 1 base and V by 7 bases; bases with no gene match: 8. CDR3 sequence (DNA): TGTGCCAGTACGCGGGACAGGACGGATAACTATGGCTACACCTTC. Amino acids: CASTRDRTDNYGYTF.

The rearrangement links TRBV4-3 to TRBJ2-4; D is possibly TRBD1 (5 bases). Germline CDR1 LGHNA, CDR2 YSLEER. V lost 0 bases to trimming and J lost 0 bases, with 9 bases between them. The CDR3 totals 16 residues. The CDR3 DNA is TGCGCCAGCAGCCAAGATGGGGCGTTAGCCAAAAACATTCAGTACTTC. This encodes CASSQDGALAKNIQYF.

CDR3 protein: CASSLGQGNEQFF. The CDR3 bases are TGTGCCAGCAGCTTGGGACAGGGGAATGAGCAGTTCTTC. The chain recombines TRBV7-7 with TRBJ2-1, with TRBD1 matching 10 bases. The CDR3 consists of 13 residues. Germline assignment: CDR1 SSHAT and CDR2 FNYEAQ (reference sequence). V lost 3 bases, J lost 7 bases, and 0 bases stayed unmatched.

This chain uses TRBV19 with TRBJ2-7, with 10 bases aligning to TRBD2. This CDR3 contains 15 residues. V dropped 3 bases and J dropped 3; count of bases not matched to a gene: 5. CDR1 LNHDA and CDR2 SQIVND come from the germline V gene (reference sequence). Here the CDR3 reads CASSMRSSGSYEQYF. Written as DNA, the CDR3 is TGTGCCAGTAGTATGAGGTCTAGCGGGAGCTACGAGCAGTACTTC.

This chain links TRBV11-2 with TRBJ2-1; TRBD2 aligns across 10 bases. Trimming removed 0 bases from V and 4 bases from J; junction bases left unmatched: 9. The germline gives CDR1 SGHAT, CDR2 FQNNGV. The CDR3 has 18 residues. The CDR3 DNA is TGTGCCAGCAGCTTAGAGCGTAGCGGGAGGCTGGGGTACAATGAGCAGTTCTTC. Protein: CASSLERSGRLGYNEQFF.